This entry lists 23 T cell receptor beta chains sequenced from one sample in a study of T cell responses to AZD1222 COVID-19 vaccine. Generated by immunoSEQ multiplex PCR, the TCRdb table keeps only in-frame clones and is missing some. The table lists 90,000 to 130,000 clones, less than 95% of them singletons. Sample: peripheral blood, taken on day 0 of AZD1222 vaccination. The receptors come from an adult in good health.

The V and J genes are TRBV2 and TRBJ2-3, with D maybe TRBD1 (6 bases). V shed 6 bases and J shed 3 bases, with 16 bases lying between them. This CDR3 is built from 15 residues. Germline CDR1 is SNHLY and CDR2 is FYNNEI. This chain's CDR3 is CASSGRDKVTDTQYF. The CDR3 DNA sequence: TGTGCCAGCAGCGGCCGGGACAAAGTGACAGATACGCAGTATTTT.

V and J are TRBV12-3 or TRBV12-4 and TRBJ1-1; D uncertain. The CDR3 sequence is 13 residues long. The V gene lost 6 bases and the J gene lost 5 bases, with 13 bases spanning the gap. The DNA of the CDR3 is TGTGCCAGCAGATCCATCTCCACAACTGAAGCTTTCTTT. Residues: CASRSISTTEAFF.

The chain couples TRBV30 to TRBJ1-1; D gene ambiguous. The V end lost 3 bases, the J end lost 1 base, and 15 bases lay between the germline ends. Per germline, CDR1 GTSNPN and CDR2 SVGIG (reference sequence). The CDR3 sequence is 15 residues long. CDR3 nucleotides: TGTGCCTGGAGCCTCCCCGGTTGGGGGAACACTGAAGCTTTCTTT. Translated, it gives CAWSLPGWGNTEAFF.

This rearrangement joins TRBV6-5 to TRBJ2-7; 8 bases are shared with TRBD2. CDR1 and CDR2 (germline): MNHEY, SVGAGI. V was pared by 7 bases and J by 6 bases, with 11 bases of the junction left unmatched. The CDR3 spans 14 residues. CDR3 loop: CASTGGGLVGEQYF. In DNA form, the CDR3 reads TGTGCCAGCACTGGGGGGGGACTAGTTGGCGAGCAGTACTTC.

This chain uses TRBV11-3 with TRBJ2-7; D unclear. In germline, CDR1 is SGHNT, CDR2 YENEEA. Trimming left V 1 base short and J 6 bases short, with 10 bases between. The CDR3 is made up of 13 amino acids. The CDR3 DNA is TGTGCCAGCAGCTTAGGCACCGTTGGCGAGCAGTACTTC. Amino acid sequence: CASSLGTVGEQYF.

CDR3 nucleotide sequence: TGTGCCAGCAGCCATTTATCAGGACAGGGGGCCGGGGAGCTGTTTTTT. Amino acid sequence: CASSHLSGQGAGELFF. The rearrangement links TRBV3-1 (or the pseudogene TRBV3-2) to TRBJ2-2, with 10 bases identical to TRBD1. The CDR3 length is 16 residues. V lost 3 bases, J lost 6 bases, and 7 bases stayed unmatched. CDR1 and CDR2 from the germline V gene are LGHDT and YNNKEL (reference sequence).

There are a few counts of this clone. This chain uses TRBV30 with TRBJ2-1; possible D gene TRBD1, 5 bases. Per germline, CDR1 GTSNPN and CDR2 SVGIG (reference sequence). V was clipped by 1 base and J by 11 bases, with 12 bases between them. This CDR3 has 12 residues. The CDR3 protein is CAWSDDRIKQFF. The DNA of the CDR3 is TGTGCCTGGAGTGACGACAGAATAAAGCAGTTCTTC.

This chain connects TRBV7-8 to TRBJ2-3; D call uncertain. The CDR3 sequence is 15 residues long. Trimming shortened V by 1 base and J by 5 bases, and 13 bases separated the two germline ends. CDR1 is SGHVS, CDR2 FQNEAQ, per germline. CDR3 loop: CASSLELRLGDTQYF. CDR3 coding DNA: TGTGCCAGCAGCTTAGAGTTAAGGCTCGGAGATACGCAGTATTTT.

The chain's CDR3 is CASSSKTAGSYNEQFF. The CDR3 DNA follows: TGTGCCAGCAGTTCGAAGACCGCGGGCTCCTACAATGAGCAGTTCTTC. The V call is TRBV28, the J call TRBJ2-1; maybe TRBD2 (5 bases). V gave up 4 bases and J gave up 0 bases, with 13 bases separating them. The V gene's germline CDR1 is MDHEN and CDR2 SYDVKM. The CDR3 totals 16 residues.

In the case of this clone: Additional DNA sequences in this sample encode the identical CDR3. The CDR3 reads CASSQGGNTIYF. The CDR3 DNA sequence: TGTGCCAGCAGCCAAGGGGGAAACACCATATATTTT. The rearrangement links TRBV3-1 (or the pseudogene TRBV3-2) to TRBJ1-3; D remains ambiguous. V lost 1 base to trimming and J lost 4 bases, with 2 bases between them. The CDR3 sequence is 12 residues long. From germline, CDR1 is LGHDT and CDR2 YNNKEL (reference sequence).

The V gene is TRBV3-1 (or the pseudogene TRBV3-2), the J gene TRBJ2-3, with D possibly being TRBD1 (6 bases). Germline V gene data show CDR1 as LGHDT and CDR2 as YNNKEL (reference sequence). V was clipped by 4 bases and J by 5 bases, with 10 bases between them. This CDR3 contains 13 residues. Here the CDR3 reads CASSRQGIDTQYF. In nucleotides, the CDR3 is TGTGCCAGCAGCCGTCAGGGGATAGATACGCAGTATTTT.

This chain connects TRBV27 to TRBJ1-1; tentatively, D is TRBD1 (5 bases). V lost 4 bases and J 4 bases, leaving 10 bases between the germline ends. This CDR3 is 13 amino acids long. Per the germline V gene, CDR1 is MNHEY and CDR2 is SMNVEV (reference sequence). DNA for the CDR3: TGTGCCAGCAGTTCCGAGGGGCTCACTGAAGCTTTCTTT. It specifies CASSSEGLTEAFF.

The CDR3 nucleotides are TGCGCCAGCCGACTAGCGGGAAACAATGAGCAGTTCTTC. Its protein is CASRLAGNNEQFF. The chain uses TRBV10-1 and TRBJ2-1; 11 nucleotides align to TRBD2. This CDR3 has 13 amino acids. Germline V gene sequence: CDR1 WNHNN, CDR2 SYGVQD (reference sequence). Trimming cost V 8 bases and J 5 bases; bases outside gene matches: 2.

In DNA, the CDR3 is TGTGCCAGCAGTGGGACAGTTAGCAATCAGCCCCAGCATTTT. Its protein is CASSGTVSNQPQHF. The rearrangement uses TRBV28 and TRBJ1-5; 7 bases are shared with TRBD1. Germline CDR1 is MDHEN and CDR2 is SYDVKM. The CDR3 has 14 amino acids. Trimming at V came to 5 bases and at J to 0 bases, leaving 1 base not matched to a gene. Full variable domain (remainder filled in from reference TRBV28 and TRBJ1-5): DVKVTQSSRYLVKRTGEKVFLECVQDMDHENMFWYRQDPGLGLRLIYFSYDVKMKEKGDIPEGYSVSREKKERFSLILESASTNQTSMYLCASSGTVSNQPQHFGDGTRLSIL.

The chain carries TRBV28 and TRBJ2-7; TRBD1 matches at 9 bases. The germline V gene has CDR1 MDHEN and CDR2 SYDVKM. V gave up 10 bases and J gave up 2 bases; unmatched junction bases: 6. The CDR3 length is 13 residues. The CDR3 region has the DNA TGTGCCACTTCGACAGGGGGGACCTACGAGCAGTACTTC. It encodes CATSTGGTYEQYF.

The gene calls are TRBV19 and TRBJ2-2; the D is unclear. Trimming removed 1 base from V and 8 bases from J, with 8 bases in between. Per the germline V gene, CDR1 is LNHDA and CDR2 is SQIVND (reference sequence). This CDR3 contains 13 residues. The CDR3 nucleotides read TGTGCCAGTAGTATAGCGGTGTCAGGGGAGCTGTTTTTT. This translates into CASSIAVSGELFF.

The chain employs TRBV11-2 and TRBJ1-2; TRBD1 matches 12 bases. This CDR3 is 14 amino acids long. Germline-derived CDR1 and CDR2 are SGHAT and FQNNGV. Trimming cost V 3 bases and J 7 bases; bases outside gene matches: 3. Written as DNA, the CDR3 is TGTGCCAGCAGCTTGGGACAGGGGGCACTTGGCTACACCTTC. The encoded protein is CASSLGQGALGYTF.

The rearrangement uses TRBV5-1 and TRBJ1-1; D perhaps matches TRBD1 (6 bases). Germline CDR1 is SGHRS and CDR2 is YFSETQ. The CDR3 contains 14 residues. V was trimmed by 4 bases and J by 1 base, leaving 11 bases between them. Here the CDR3 DNA reads TGCGCCAGCAGCCTGGACAGCGGGAACACTGAAGCTTTCTTT. This gives the protein CASSLDSGNTEAFF.

The chain couples TRBV2 to TRBJ1-4; D may be TRBD1 (5 bases). There are 16 residues in the CDR3. Per the germline V gene, CDR1 is SNHLY and CDR2 is FYNNEI. V was trimmed by 6 bases and J by 7 bases, leaving 21 bases between them. The CDR3 coding sequence is TGTGCCAGCAGCCCTAGTCCAGGGTGGGGAAGTGAAAAACTGTTTTTT. Translated, it gives CASSPSPGWGSEKLFF.

V gene TRBV27 combines with J gene TRBJ1-5; D gene unclear. The CDR3 is made up of 14 amino acids. Trimming stripped 5 bases from V and 4 bases from J, with 12 bases between. The germline V gene has CDR1 MNHEY and CDR2 SMNVEV (reference sequence). DNA for the CDR3: TGTGCCAGCAGTCCCTTCAGCGAGAATCAGCCCCAGCATTTT. As protein: CASSPFSENQPQHF.

The chain joins TRBV3-1 (or the pseudogene TRBV3-2) to TRBJ2-7, with D hard to call. The CDR3 runs 12 residues. Trimming took off 7 bases at V and 5 bases at J, with 12 bases between the two ends. Germline V gene data show CDR1 as LGHDT and CDR2 as YNNKEL (reference sequence). CDR3 protein: CASKARADEQYF. In DNA, the CDR3 is TGTGCCAGCAAGGCCCGGGCAGACGAGCAGTACTTC.

The J gene is TRBJ1-1, the V gene TRBV3-1 (or the pseudogene TRBV3-2), with D possibly being TRBD1 (6 bases). From germline, CDR1 is LGHDT and CDR2 YNNKEL (reference sequence). Trimming removed 0 bases from V and 10 bases from J, with 12 bases in between. CDR3 length: 13 amino acids. CDR3 in amino acids: CASSQESRRGAFF. The CDR3 DNA sequence: TGTGCCAGCAGCCAAGAAAGTCGCAGGGGAGCTTTCTTT.

This clone has only one observation. The rearrangement joins TRBV10-1 to TRBJ2-7; perhaps D is TRBD1 or TRBD2 (5 bases each). The CDR3 covers 12 residues. In germline, CDR1 is WNHNN, CDR2 SYGVQD (reference sequence). V was shortened by 9 bases and J by 7 bases, with 16 bases between the two germline ends. The DNA of the CDR3 is TGCGCCAGTTCTGACGGGACCGGAGAGCAGTACTTC. Its protein is CASSDGTGEQYF.